The 27 T cell receptor beta chains below were found in one sample sequenced in a study of shared clonotypes between healthy human individuals. Assay used: immunoSEQ multiplex PCR; TCRdb lists only in-frame clones, some missing. The sample holds over a million clones; roughly 96% are singletons and the top ten take 1.2%. Sequencing was done on a sample of naive CD4+ T cells sorted from blood. This sample's subset: CD45RA+ positively selected. The receptor set was obtained from a young man in good health.

This chain uses TRBV6-1 with TRBJ2-2; weak D call: TRBD1 (5 bases). Trimming took off 7 bases at V and 7 bases at J, with 7 bases between the two ends. The CDR3 totals 11 residues. CDR1 and CDR2 from the germline V gene are MNHNS and SASEGT. The CDR3: CASNGHGELFF. DNA for the CDR3: TGTGCCAGCAACGGACACGGGGAGCTGTTTTTT.

The chain carries TRBV28 and TRBJ1-1; the D gene is possibly TRBD1 (5 bases). Deletions cut 6 bases from V and 2 bases from J, with 10 bases between. CDR1 is MDHEN and CDR2 is SYDVKM in the germline V gene. CDR3 length: 13 amino acids. The CDR3 loop is CASSKDRNTEAFF. Written as DNA, the CDR3 is TGTGCCAGCAGCAAAGACAGAAACACTGAAGCTTTCTTT.

A single count supports this clone. The chain joins TRBV4-3 to TRBJ2-3; no definite D call. CDR3 length: 14 residues. V gave up 0 bases and J gave up 2 bases, with 6 bases separating them. The germline CDR1 and CDR2 sequences are LGHNA and YSLEER. The CDR3 region has the DNA TGCGCCAGCAGCCAAGATACGCTCACAGATACGCAGTATTTT. It specifies CASSQDTLTDTQYF.

The chain joins TRBV16 to TRBJ1-4, with D perhaps matching TRBD1 (6 bases). Germline CDR1 and CDR2: KGHSY and FQNENV. Trimming removed 2 bases at V and 7 bases at J, with 11 bases between. This CDR3 is built from 14 residues. In DNA, the CDR3 is TGTGCCAGCAGCCAAGGCAGGGGAGCTGAAAAACTGTTTTTT. Translating gives CASSQGRGAEKLFF.

The CDR3 DNA reads as TGTGCCAGCAGCCAAGTCACCACGTACGAAAAACTGTTTTTT. Protein product: CASSQVTTYEKLFF. The chain carries TRBV14 and TRBJ1-4, with D unresolved. The CDR3 runs 14 residues. Trimming removed 1 base at V and 8 bases at J, with 11 bases between. Germline CDR1 is SGHDN and CDR2 is FVKESK.

The gene calls are TRBV18 and TRBJ1-1; tentatively, D is TRBD1 (5 bases). This CDR3 has 16 amino acids. In germline, CDR1 is KGHSH, CDR2 LQKENI. The V and J ends lost 4 bases and 2 bases respectively, with 17 bases between them. The CDR3 spells CASSHLSGTSNTEAFF. CDR3 nucleotide sequence: TGTGCCAGCTCACACCTTTCCGGGACTTCCAACACTGAAGCTTTCTTT.

This clone has more than one count but fewer than ten. Other DNA sequences in this sample translate to the same CDR3. The CDR3 DNA sequence: TGTGCCAGCAGTTTTAGCACAGATACGCAGTATTTT. Translation gives CASSFSTDTQYF. The gene calls are TRBV7-9 and TRBJ2-3; the D is unclear. The CDR3 runs 12 residues. Germline V CDR1 and CDR2: SEHNR, FQNEAQ (reference sequence). Trimming stripped 6 bases from V and 0 bases from J, with 4 bases between.

V gene TRBV6-6 combines with J gene TRBJ2-7; D gene ambiguous. V was clipped by 1 base and J by 3 bases, with 10 bases between them. The CDR3 runs 14 residues. Germline CDR1 and CDR2: MNHNY and SVGAGI (reference sequence). The CDR3 sequence: CASSYYGGNYEQYF. For the CDR3, the DNA is TGTGCCAGCAGTTACTATGGCGGAAACTACGAGCAGTACTTC.

The chain is built from TRBV5-4 and TRBJ2-1, with TRBD2 matching over 11 bases. There are 18 residues in the CDR3. Germline CDR1 SGHNT, CDR2 YYREEE (reference sequence). With V trimmed by 3 bases and J by 7 bases, 15 bases remained unmatched. The CDR3 is CASSWRASGRLTGNEQFF. The CDR3 bases are TGTGCCAGCAGCTGGCGGGCTAGCGGGAGGTTGACGGGGAATGAGCAGTTCTTC.

CDR3 sequence: CASSLGLAGIPSSGDTQYF. The CDR3 nucleotides are TGCGCCAGCAGCCTGGGACTAGCGGGGATCCCATCTAGCGGGGATACGCAGTATTTT. The V call is TRBV5-1, the J call TRBJ2-3; 13 bases align to TRBD2. The CDR3 has 19 amino acids. The ends lost 4 bases at V and 6 bases at J; junction bases unmatched: 17. The germline CDR1 and CDR2 sequences are SGHRS and YFSETQ.

The chain couples TRBV4-1 to TRBJ1-3; no definite D call. Trimming removed 0 bases from V and 4 bases from J, with 19 bases in between. Per germline, CDR1 MGHRA and CDR2 YSYEKL. This CDR3 has 18 residues. This CDR3 reads CASSQDPSRPSLGNTIYF. CDR3 bases: TGCGCCAGCAGCCAAGACCCCTCGCGACCCTCCTTGGGAAACACCATATATTTT.

The V and J genes are TRBV19 and TRBJ2-1; the match to TRBD1 covers 9 bases. V gave up 6 bases and J gave up 9 bases; unmatched junction bases: 9. The length of the CDR3 is 14 residues. In germline, CDR1 is LNHDA, CDR2 SQIVND (reference sequence). The CDR3 loop is CASRPGQGTFEQFF. In DNA form, the CDR3 reads TGTGCCAGTAGGCCGGGACAGGGAACCTTTGAGCAGTTCTTC.

CDR3 in DNA: TGTGCCTGGAGGACTAGCGCCACAGATACGCAGTATTTT. Protein product: CAWRTSATDTQYF. The V call is TRBV30, the J call TRBJ2-3; 8 bases match TRBD2. V trimming: 3 bases; J trimming: 2 bases; junction bases outside the gene matches: 1. The CDR3 sequence is 13 residues long. Germline CDR1 GTSNPN, CDR2 SVGIG (reference sequence).

The V gene is TRBV7-8, the J gene TRBJ2-7, with D perhaps being TRBD1 or TRBD2 (5 bases each). There are 15 residues in the CDR3. Germline assignment: CDR1 SGHVS and CDR2 FQNEAQ. V lost 4 bases and J 2 bases, leaving 15 bases between the germline ends. CDR3: CASSYRDLTTYEQYF. The DNA for the CDR3 is TGTGCCAGCAGCTACCGGGACCTGACCACCTACGAGCAGTACTTC.

The rearrangement uses TRBV14 and TRBJ2-3; D is undetermined. The CDR3 has 16 residues. CDR1 SGHDN and CDR2 FVKESK come from the germline V gene. Deletions cut 4 bases from V and 2 bases from J, with 16 bases between. The CDR3 here is CASSRGPGTNTDTQYF. The CDR3 bases are TGTGCCAGCAGCCGTGGCCCGGGCACCAACACAGATACGCAGTATTTT.

The genes are TRBV15 and TRBJ2-3, with D perhaps given as TRBD1 or TRBD2 (5 bases each). The germline gives CDR1 LNHNV, CDR2 YYDKDF (reference sequence). This CDR3 spans 13 amino acids. Trimming pared 2 bases from V and 9 bases from J, leaving 12 bases between. CDR3 residues: CATSRRDVDTQYF. CDR3 DNA sequence: TGTGCCACCAGCAGAAGGGACGTAGACACGCAGTATTTT.

V gene TRBV7-6 combines with J gene TRBJ2-1, with D uncertain. Per germline, CDR1 SGHVS and CDR2 FNYEAQ. Trimming removed 0 bases from V and 5 bases from J, with 8 bases in between. The CDR3 runs 14 residues. CDR3 in DNA: TGTGCCAGCAGCTTAGCGGGATGGAACAATGAGCAGTTCTTC. As protein: CASSLAGWNNEQFF.

The rearrangement uses TRBV28 and TRBJ2-3; D uncertain. Deletions cut 6 bases from V and 2 bases from J, with 18 bases between. CDR1 is MDHEN and CDR2 is SYDVKM in the germline V gene. The CDR3 extends over 16 amino acids. This CDR3 is CASSPRTWETTDTQYF. The DNA for the CDR3 is TGTGCCAGCAGCCCTCGTACGTGGGAAACCACAGATACGCAGTATTTT.

This clone was recorded only once. In DNA form, the CDR3 reads TGTGCCAGCAGTTACTCGTCAGTCAGCACAGATACGCAGTATTTT. This sequence encodes CASSYSSVSTDTQYF. The chain links TRBV6-6 to TRBJ2-3; D unresolved. Germline V gene lookup returns CDR1 MNHNY and CDR2 SVGAGI (reference sequence). V lost 0 bases and J lost 0, with 7 bases in between. The CDR3 is made up of 15 amino acids.

This clone was recorded a few times. The V and J genes are TRBV28 and TRBJ1-2; D may be TRBD1 (6 bases). Trimming took off 6 bases at V and 8 bases at J, with 16 bases between the two ends. CDR1 and CDR2 (germline): MDHEN, SYDVKM. The CDR3 totals 13 residues. CDR3 in amino acids: CASSTDRPVGYTF. The CDR3 region has the DNA TGTGCCAGCAGCACTGACAGGCCAGTGGGCTACACCTTC.

The rearrangement uses TRBV7-6 and TRBJ2-3; the match to TRBD2 covers 15 bases. There are 18 residues in the CDR3. Per the germline V gene, CDR1 is SGHVS and CDR2 is FNYEAQ. V dropped 5 bases and J dropped 5; count of bases not matched to a gene: 11. CDR3 region: CASSLGLAGGLAGDTQYF. The CDR3 DNA reads TGTGCCAGCAGCCTTGGACTAGCGGGAGGGCTGGCGGGAGATACGCAGTATTTT.

CDR3 nucleotides: TGTGCCAGTAGTGGACTAGCGGGAGTCAACGAGCAGTACTTC. Amino acid sequence: CASSGLAGVNEQYF. This chain connects TRBV19 to TRBJ2-7; TRBD2 matches at 13 bases. Germline CDR1 reads LNHDA; CDR2 reads SQIVND (reference sequence). J was trimmed by 5 bases and V by 5 bases; bases with no gene match: 3. This CDR3 has 14 residues.

This chain uses TRBV28 with TRBJ1-1; D remains unclear. The CDR3 sequence is 16 residues long. Trimming shortened V by 3 bases and J by 0 bases, and 14 bases separated the two germline ends. In germline, CDR1 is MDHEN, CDR2 SYDVKM. For the CDR3, the DNA is TGTGCCAGCAGTTTTAATCTAGGAGGAATGAACACTGAAGCTTTCTTT. This gives the protein CASSFNLGGMNTEAFF.

V and J are TRBV5-4 and TRBJ2-4; TRBD1 aligns across 8 bases. V trimming: 0 bases; J trimming: 0 bases; junction bases outside the gene matches: 5. CDR1 is SGHNT, CDR2 YYREEE, per germline (reference sequence). This CDR3 comprises 17 residues. The CDR3 here is CASSLAGQALAKNIQYF. CDR3 DNA sequence: TGTGCCAGCAGCTTGGCGGGACAGGCCTTAGCCAAAAACATTCAGTACTTC.

V gene TRBV5-6 combines with J gene TRBJ2-1, with 13 bases identical to TRBD2. V shed 5 bases and J 4 bases; nucleotides not matched to a gene: 3. Germline loops: CDR1 SGHDT, CDR2 YYEEEE. This CDR3 region has 15 residues. CDR3 coding DNA: TGTGCCAGCAGACCACTAGCGGGAGGGTACAATGAGCAGTTCTTC. Translation gives CASRPLAGGYNEQFF. Filled out from reference TRBV5-6 and TRBJ2-1, the complete variable domain reads DAGVTQSPTHLIKTRGQQVTLRCSPKSGHDTVSWYQQALGQGPQFIFQYYEEEERQRGNFPDRFSGHQFPNYSSELNVNALLLGDSALYLCASRPLAGGYNEQFFGPGTRLTVL.

V and J are TRBV10-3 and TRBJ2-3, with D tentatively TRBD1 (5 bases). Trimming took 2 bases from V and 10 from J, leaving 10 bases between them. The CDR3 length is 12 residues. The germline gives CDR1 ENHRY, CDR2 SYGVKD. The CDR3 sequence is CAISERLGPQYF. In DNA, the CDR3 is TGTGCCATCAGTGAGAGACTGGGGCCGCAGTATTTT.

The rearrangement uses TRBV19 and TRBJ2-7; weak D call: TRBD1 (6 bases). With 4 bases removed from V and 0 bases from J, the gap between germline ends came to 13 bases. Germline V gene data show CDR1 as LNHDA and CDR2 as SQIVND (reference sequence). CDR3 size: 15 residues. The CDR3 spells CASSSQGPYSYEQYF. DNA of the CDR3: TGTGCCAGTAGTAGTCAGGGGCCGTACTCCTACGAGCAGTACTTC.